This TCR beta chain derives from a study of shared clonotypes between healthy human individuals. Study details: CD4 naive and memory got three plates each, CD8 naive two, CD8 memory one.

Clones were sequenced by immunoSEQ multiplex PCR, and TCRdb holds only the in-frame ones, with some missing. The sample includes about 800,000 clones, around 96% seen only once; the top ten take about 0.22%. There are 18 residues in the CDR3. Germline V CDR1 and CDR2: SGDLS, YYNGEE. V shed 3 bases and J 4 bases; nucleotides not matched to a gene: 10. Findings and caveats of the study: Few donors restricted represented genetic and exposure-history diversity.

Cells designated naive CD8 were CD45RO-negative and were positively selected for CCR7, with terminally differentiated effector memory CD45RA+ cells excluded. In regard to this clone: Its antigen is unidentified.

The chain is built from TRBV9 and TRBJ2-2; TRBD2 matches at 12 bases. The source material was naive CD8+ T cells sorted from blood. This clonotype originated in a man under 40 in good health. CDR3 region: CASSDPSGRARGTGELFF. CDR3 nucleotides: TGTGCCAGCAGCGACCCTAGCGGGAGGGCCCGAGGCACCGGGGAGCTGTTTTTT.